A single sample is the source of the 11 T cell receptor beta chains below, sequenced in a study of shared clonotypes between healthy human individuals. This table comes from immunoSEQ multiplex PCR, and its TCRdb copy is limited to in-frame clones, with some not included. The data hold about 470,000 clones, with 70% to 80% observed a single time. Sequenced: PBMCs. The origin of the receptors is a woman in her thirties or forties in good health. Some clones in this sample may be carry-over from other donors' samples.

The V gene is TRBV19, the J gene TRBJ2-1; perhaps TRBD2 as D (5 bases). Between the trimmed V and J ends, which lost 6 bases and 5 bases, there was a span of 20 bases. This CDR3 has 16 amino acids. Germline assignment: CDR1 LNHDA and CDR2 SQIVND (reference sequence). This CDR3 is CASSSPQRLKDNEQFF. CDR3 coding DNA: TGTGCCAGTAGCTCTCCTCAGCGGCTTAAAGACAATGAGCAGTTCTTC.

With regard to this clone: At the DNA level, this CDR3 is encoded by other sequences in the same sample as well. The chain uses TRBV15 and TRBJ2-5; the match to TRBD1 covers 9 bases. V gave up 3 bases and J gave up 2 bases; unmatched junction bases: 4. The CDR3 is 15 residues long. Germline lookup yields CDR1 LNHNV and CDR2 YYDKDF (reference sequence). This chain's CDR3 is CATSRDRGFQETQYF. The CDR3 bases are TGTGCCACCAGCAGGGACAGGGGATTTCAAGAGACCCAGTACTTC.

The J gene is TRBJ2-5, the V gene TRBV2, with D unresolved. This CDR3 contains 12 residues. V was shortened by 0 bases and J by 6 bases, with 5 bases between the two germline ends. Germline V lookup: CDR1 SNHLY, CDR2 FYNNEI. The CDR3 reads CASSEARQTQYF. The CDR3 nucleotides read TGTGCCAGCAGTGAAGCGCGGCAGACCCAGTACTTC. Full variable domain (outside the CDR3, taken from reference TRBV2 and TRBJ2-5): EPEVTQTPSHQVTQMGQEVILRCVPISNHLYFYWYRQILGQKVEFLVSFYNNEISEKSEIFDDQFSVERPDGSNFTLKIRSTKLEDSAMYFCASSEARQTQYFGPGTRLLVL.

The gene calls are TRBV28 and TRBJ2-2; TRBD2 matches at 10 bases. Unmatched junction bases numbered 8, after V lost 5 bases and J lost 5 bases. Germline CDR1 reads MDHEN; CDR2 reads SYDVKM. The CDR3 covers 16 residues. The CDR3: CASSKAGGRRTGELFF. CDR3 nucleotides: TGTGCCAGCAGTAAAGCGGGAGGGCGTAGGACCGGGGAGCTGTTTTTT. Combining the CDR3 with reference TRBV28 and TRBJ2-2 gives the whole variable domain DVKVTQSSRYLVKRTGEKVFLECVQDMDHENMFWYRQDPGLGLRLIYFSYDVKMKEKGDIPEGYSVSREKKERFSLILESASTNQTSMYLCASSKAGGRRTGELFFGEGSRLTVL.

This clone occurred many times. The chain carries TRBV2 and TRBJ1-1; 9 positions agree with TRBD1. J lost 4 bases, V lost 6 bases, and 12 bases had no gene match. Germline CDR1 and CDR2: SNHLY and FYNNEI. The CDR3 is 16 amino acids. In DNA form, the CDR3 reads TGTGCCAGCAGCGGGACAGGGTTTTTCGTCAGCACTGAAGCTTTCTTT. Translated: CASSGTGFFVSTEAFF.

The sample holds a few counts of this clone. The chain couples TRBV14 to TRBJ1-1; weak D call: TRBD1 (5 bases). Germline loops: CDR1 SGHDN, CDR2 FVKESK. The CDR3 length is 13 residues. The V end was cut by 4 bases, the J end by 7 bases, with 13 bases between. In DNA, the CDR3 is TGTGCCAGCAGCCTATCTGAGGGGAGTGAAGCTTTCTTT. It yields the protein CASSLSEGSEAFF.

The J gene is TRBJ1-4, the V gene TRBV5-1, with D possibly matching TRBD1 (6 bases). Germline CDR1 and CDR2: SGHRS and YFSETQ. The CDR3 runs to 15 residues. The V gene lost 4 bases and the J gene lost 5 bases, with 15 bases spanning the gap. CDR3 bases: TGCGCCAGCAGCAAGCGACAGGACGAGAATGAAAAACTGTTTTTT. Translation gives CASSKRQDENEKLFF.

The chain carries TRBV10-2 and TRBJ2-7; no clear D. The CDR3 runs to 14 residues. V lost 6 bases, J lost 2 bases, and 14 bases lay in between. In germline, CDR1 is WSHSY, CDR2 SAAADI. The CDR3 sequence: CASRVEKAPYEQYF. The DNA of the CDR3 is TGCGCCAGCAGGGTCGAAAAAGCTCCCTACGAGCAGTACTTC.

This chain joins TRBV30 and TRBJ1-2; the match to TRBD1 covers 7 bases. Trimming took 2 bases from V and 5 from J; bases not matched to a gene: 8. CDR3 length equals 14 residues. The germline V gene has CDR1 GTSNPN and CDR2 SVGIG (reference sequence). In nucleotides, the CDR3 is TGTGCCTGGAGTCTGCGGACAGGAGAATATGGCTACACCTTC. Residues: CAWSLRTGEYGYTF. Full variable domain (rest looked up from reference TRBV30 and TRBJ1-2): SQTIHQWPATLVQPVGSPLSLECTVEGTSNPNLYWYRQAAGRGLQLLFYSVGIGQISSEVPQNLSASRPQDRQFILSSKKLLLSDSGFYLCAWSLRTGEYGYTFGSGTRLTVV.

Note on this clone: This sequence is one base from a far larger clone and is likely a read error. This sample also contains other DNA sequences that code for the same CDR3. The J gene is TRBJ2-1, the V gene TRBV5-6; tentative D call: TRBD2 (7 bases). Germline assignment: CDR1 SGHDT and CDR2 YYEEEE. The V end was cut by 0 bases, the J end by 6 bases, with 19 bases between. There are 17 residues in the CDR3. The CDR3 here is CASSLAGRGRAFNEQFF. The CDR3 nucleotides are TGTGCCAGCAGCTTGGCAGGGAGGGGGAGGGCGTTCAATGAGCAGTTCTTC.

This chain links TRBV7-2 with TRBJ2-7; 7 bases are shared with TRBD1. V lost 5 bases to trimming and J lost 4 bases; unmatched junction nucleotides: 8. Germline V lookup: CDR1 SGHTA, CDR2 FQGNSA. The CDR3 extends over 14 amino acids. The CDR3 region is CASSPTGTWYEQYF. DNA for the CDR3: TGTGCCAGCAGCCCGACAGGGACCTGGTACGAGCAGTACTTC.